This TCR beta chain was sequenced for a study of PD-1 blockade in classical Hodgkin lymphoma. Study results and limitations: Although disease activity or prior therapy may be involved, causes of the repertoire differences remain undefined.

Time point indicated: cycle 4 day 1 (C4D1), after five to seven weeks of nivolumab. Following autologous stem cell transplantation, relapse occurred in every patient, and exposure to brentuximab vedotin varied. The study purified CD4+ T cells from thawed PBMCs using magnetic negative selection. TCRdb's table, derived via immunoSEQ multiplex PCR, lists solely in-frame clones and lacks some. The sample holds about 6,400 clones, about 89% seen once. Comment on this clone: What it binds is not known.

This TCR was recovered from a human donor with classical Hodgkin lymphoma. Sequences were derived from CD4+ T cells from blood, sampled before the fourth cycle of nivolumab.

The CDR3 spells CASSNSGTGDYEQYF. In nucleotides, the CDR3 is TGTGCCAGCAGCAACTCCGGGACAGGGGACTACGAGCAGTACTTC. This rearrangement joins TRBV5-6 to TRBJ2-7, with 10 positions matching TRBD1. Germline V lookup: CDR1 SGHDT, CDR2 YYEEEE. Trimming took 4 bases from V and 3 from J; bases not matched to a gene: 7. This CDR3 is 15 amino acids long.